Shown below are 2 T cell receptor beta chains from a single sample sequenced in a study of regulatory T cells in long-lasting Graves disease. The time point: newly diagnosed GD, antithyroid drugs for less than 3 months. PBMC-derived RNA was used for the TCR library. Through Arm-PCR of CDR3 regions and iRepertoire HTBI primers, TCR beta libraries were built. Each CDR3 protein gets one entry after TCRdb re-called the multiplex PCR reads with MiXCR. The sample has 440,000 or so distinct CDR3 sequences, less than 20% seen once; the top ten hold approximately 11%. The same data also contributed to another study, on T cells in Graves' hyperthyroidism and ophthalmopathy.

Sequenced here: peripheral blood mononuclear cells (PBMCs), sampled at new diagnosis, from a patient treated with antithyroid drugs. The source is a woman in her twenties or thirties with Graves disease.

This clonotype was recorded at least ten times. The chain uses TRBV12-3 or TRBV12-4 and TRBJ2-7, with 7 positions matching TRBD1. The CDR3 covers 15 residues. V lost 6 bases, J lost 0 bases, and 8 bases stayed unmatched. CDR3 sequence reads: CASSPRTGSSYEQYF. The CDR3 DNA reads TGTGCCAGCAGCCCGCGGACAGGTAGCTCCTACGAGCAGTACTTC.

This clonotype came up a few times. The chain is built from TRBV27 and TRBJ1-5, with D perhaps TRBD1 (5 bases). CDR1 and CDR2 from the germline V gene are MNHEY and SMNVEV (reference sequence). CDR3 length: 12 amino acids. Trimming took 5 bases from V and 9 from J, leaving 11 bases between them. Here the CDR3 DNA reads TGTGCCAGCAGTACCCAGGGACTGCCCCAGCATTTT. Translated, it gives CASSTQGLPQHF.